This T cell receptor (beta chain) was retrieved from a study of regulatory T cells in long-lasting Graves disease. As to time point: persistent/refractory GD, antithyroid drugs over 5 years with positive TRAb. PBMC RNA was the source of the TCR library. Findings and limits, study-wide: TRBV28, TRBJ1-2 and TRBJ2-5 emerged as the favored segments in persistent disease. Few sampled subjects may have lowered accuracy.

This clonotype occurred many times. The antigen is not known. Germline loops: CDR1 SNHLY, CDR2 FYNNEI. With 2 bases removed from V and 5 bases from J, the gap between germline ends came to 10 bases. This CDR3 is built from 13 residues. Assembly of TCR beta libraries relied on iRepertoire HTBI primers together with Arm-PCR of CDR3 regions. Via MiXCR, TCRdb re-called the multiplex PCR reads, giving one row per CDR3 protein. The sample yields some 330,000 distinct CDR3 sequences, roughly 23% seen once. The sequences come from peripheral blood mononuclear cells (PBMCs), collected when the disease was refractory, from a patient treated with antithyroid drugs. The chain links TRBV2 to TRBJ2-7; D unresolved. This clonotype originated in a middle-aged woman with Graves disease. CDR3 nucleotide sequence: TGTGCCAGCAGTGAAAGGGCGATGAACGAGCAGTACTTC. It codes for CASSERAMNEQYF.